The 27 T cell receptor beta chains below were found in one sample sequenced in a study of vaccination and CD4 T cells after COVID-19. Treatment reported: roughly 11-day PBMC culture with coronavirus spike peptide pools or control peptides (ViraFEST assay). These receptors have no known antigen. Cultured CD4+ T cells had their DNA profiled by the Oncomine TCR Beta short-read assay. A single record per CDR3 protein comes from TCRdb applying MiXCR to the PCR reads. The sample has 7,000 to 10,000 distinct CDR3 sequences; around 21% are singletons. Source: CD4+ T cells from blood, cultured in vitro, taken after SARS-CoV-2 vaccination. The receptors stem from a human donor who had recovered from COVID-19.

This clonotype was detected many times. The CDR3 reads CASSFLAGGSETQYF. CDR3 coding DNA: TGTGCCAGCAGTTTTCTAGCGGGGGGATCAGAGACCCAGTACTTC. This sequence joins TRBV28 and TRBJ2-5; 11 bases agree with TRBD2. Germline CDR1 and CDR2: MDHEN and SYDVKM. The CDR3 is 15 residues long. V lost 3 bases, J lost 4 bases, and 4 bases stayed unmatched.

Only a few counts were recorded for this clonotype. CDR3 sequence reads: CASSLLSTGGKAGELFF. Here the CDR3 DNA reads TGTGCCAGCAGCTTATTATCTACAGGGGGCAAGGCCGGGGAGCTGTTTTTT. The chain uses TRBV7-9 and TRBJ2-2; 9 positions agree with TRBD1. CDR3 size: 17 residues. Unmatched junction bases numbered 10, after V lost 2 bases and J lost 6 bases. The germline CDR1 and CDR2 sequences are SEHNR and FQNEAQ (reference sequence).

This clonotype appeared a few times. The rearrangement links TRBV5-8 to TRBJ2-3; D may be TRBD2 (6 bases). Looked up from germline, CDR1 is SGHTS and CDR2 is YDEGEE. Trimming took 0 bases from V and 1 from J, leaving 12 bases between them. The CDR3 loop spans 16 amino acids. The CDR3 spells CASSLERGLGTDTQYF. In DNA, the CDR3 is TGTGCCAGCAGCTTGGAACGGGGACTGGGCACAGATACGCAGTATTTT.

This clonotype was seen a handful of times. This sequence joins TRBV29-1 and TRBJ2-7, with D possibly TRBD2 on 6 matching bases. The V and J ends lost 0 bases and 7 bases respectively, with 13 bases between them. The CDR3 extends over 13 amino acids. The germline CDR1 and CDR2 sequences are SQVTM and ANQGSEA. The CDR3 region is CSVEESGVREQYF. In DNA, the CDR3 is TGCAGCGTTGAAGAATCGGGGGTAAGGGAGCAGTACTTC.

The rearrangement uses TRBV18 and TRBJ1-1; D not resolved. The CDR3 is 13 residues long. From germline, CDR1 is KGHSH and CDR2 LQKENI. V was trimmed by 4 bases and J by 7 bases, leaving 13 bases between them. In DNA, the CDR3 is TGTGCCAGCTCACAAGATATCGGCTTTGAAGCTTTCTTT. This codes for CASSQDIGFEAFF.

This clonotype appeared a few times. The chain uses TRBV4-3 and TRBJ2-3; TRBD2 is a possible D gene (6 bases). The CDR3 consists of 16 residues. Germline V gives CDR1 LGHNA, CDR2 YSLEER. Trimming shortened V by 0 bases and J by 5 bases, and 15 bases separated the two germline ends. The CDR3 reads CASSQEGRDRGDTQYF. The CDR3 bases are TGCGCCAGCAGCCAAGAGGGGCGGGATCGAGGAGATACGCAGTATTTT.

This clonotype qualifies as medium-sized. CDR3 residues: CAITETGQGATDTQYF. The CDR3 nucleotides read TGTGCCATCACCGAGACGGGACAGGGGGCAACAGATACGCAGTATTTT. The chain links TRBV10-3 to TRBJ2-3, with 12 bases aligning to TRBD1. The trim removed 7 bases at V and 3 bases at J, leaving 8 bases unmatched. Germline V gives CDR1 ENHRY, CDR2 SYGVKD. This CDR3 contains 16 residues.

This clonotype was seen a handful of times. This chain links TRBV6-5 with TRBJ2-3; D is uncertain. There are 15 residues in the CDR3. Trimming removed 2 bases from V and 2 bases from J, with 11 bases in between. The germline V gene has CDR1 MNHEY and CDR2 SVGAGI. CDR3 amino acids: CASSYKYPSTDTQYF. CDR3 bases: TGTGCCAGCAGTTACAAATACCCCTCCACAGATACGCAGTATTTT.

This sequence joins TRBV20-1 and TRBJ2-7; no clear D gene. V was clipped by 3 bases and J by 5 bases, with 20 bases between them. The CDR3 totals 15 residues. Germline V gene data show CDR1 as DFQATT and CDR2 as SNEGSKA (reference sequence). The CDR3 loop reads CSASDPVGARHEQYF. As DNA, the CDR3 is TGCAGTGCTAGTGACCCTGTAGGCGCGAGACACGAGCAGTACTTC.

The J gene is TRBJ2-5, the V gene TRBV18; 7 bases match TRBD1. CDR1 is KGHSH and CDR2 is LQKENI in the germline V gene. This CDR3 has 16 residues. The junction had 8 bases not matched to a gene; V was cut back by 2 bases and J by 2 bases. CDR3 sequence reads: CASSPMGQITQETQYF. In DNA form, the CDR3 reads TGTGCCAGCTCACCAATGGGACAGATAACTCAAGAGACCCAGTACTTC.

Many counts were recorded for this clonotype. V gene TRBV6-1 combines with J gene TRBJ1-5; 7 bases line up with TRBD1. CDR3 length: 14 residues. CDR1 and CDR2 (germline): MNHNS, SASEGT. The V and J ends lost 6 bases and 6 bases, in that order; junction bases with no gene match: 8. The CDR3 DNA is TGTGCCAGCAGCAGACAGGGCTTGGGTCAGCCCCAGCATTTT. Residues: CASSRQGLGQPQHF.

By proportion, this clonotype is medium-sized (0.01 to 0.1%). The V gene is TRBV28, the J gene TRBJ2-5; possibly TRBD2 for D (6 bases). The CDR3 runs 14 residues. V was cut by 2 bases and J by 5 bases, with 12 bases left in between. Germline CDR1 MDHEN, CDR2 SYDVKM. CDR3 bases: TGTGCCAGCAGTTTAGCGGGGAGCGGGGAGACCCAGTACTTC. Protein product: CASSLAGSGETQYF.

This clonotype was detected a few times. The chain carries TRBV19 and TRBJ1-2, with a weak D call TRBD1 (6 bases). The length of the CDR3 is 14 residues. Germline values: CDR1 LNHDA, CDR2 SQIVND (reference sequence). V lost 9 bases and J 6 bases, leaving 20 bases between the germline ends. CDR3 nucleotide sequence: TGTGCCAGCAAAATACAGGGAGGAGTGGATGGCTACACCTTC. The encoded protein is CASKIQGGVDGYTF.

This clonotype has only a few counts. This chain connects TRBV2 to TRBJ2-3; unclear D gene. V dropped 5 bases and J dropped 0 bases, with 9 bases sitting between them. This CDR3 spans 14 amino acids. Per the germline V gene, CDR1 is SNHLY and CDR2 is FYNNEI. The CDR3 loop is CASSYTSSTDTQYF. In nucleotides, the CDR3 is TGTGCCAGCAGTTACACATCTAGCACAGATACGCAGTATTTT.

The chain combines TRBV5-4 with TRBJ1-2; D gene uncertain. The CDR3 runs 16 residues. Per the germline V gene, CDR1 is SGHNT and CDR2 is YYREEE (reference sequence). The V and J ends lost 0 bases and 8 bases respectively, with 20 bases between them. The CDR3 DNA sequence: TGTGCCAGCAGCTTGGATCCAGGAGCTCTAAGTGGCGGCTACACCTTC. This translates into CASSLDPGALSGGYTF.

This clonotype ranks as medium-sized. This rearrangement joins TRBV7-2 to TRBJ2-5; no reliable D call. The CDR3 sequence is 13 residues long. CDR1 SGHTA and CDR2 FQGNSA come from the germline V gene. V was pared by 2 bases and J by 7 bases, with 11 bases between. In DNA form, the CDR3 reads TGTGCCAGCAGCTTACCGGGTCCGGGGACCCAGTACTTC. Amino acid sequence: CASSLPGPGTQYF.

Sample share makes this clonotype medium-sized. V and J are TRBV7-9 and TRBJ1-2; 8 nucleotides match TRBD1. The ends lost 6 bases at V and 6 bases at J; junction bases unmatched: 9. Germline V gene lookup returns CDR1 SEHNR and CDR2 FQNEAQ (reference sequence). This CDR3 contains 14 residues. As DNA, the CDR3 is TGTGCCAGCAGAAGAACCGGGACAGGTGATGGCTACACCTTC. Translation: CASRRTGTGDGYTF.

This clonotype was counted at least ten times. The chain combines TRBV7-8 with TRBJ2-7; D is ambiguous. Germline V CDR1 and CDR2: SGHVS, FQNEAQ. CDR3 length: 13 residues. The germline V and J ends were trimmed by 5 bases and 6 bases, with 14 bases remaining between them. This CDR3 is CASSGRGRSEQYF. The CDR3 bases are TGTGCCAGCAGCGGAAGAGGCCGGTCCGAGCAGTACTTC.

This clonotype was seen a few times. V usage is TRBV19 and J usage is TRBJ2-3; perhaps TRBD2 as D (6 bases). There are 13 residues in the CDR3. Germline CDR1 and CDR2: LNHDA and SQIVND (reference sequence). V lost 5 bases and J 7 bases, leaving 13 bases between the germline ends. The CDR3: CASSPTLANTQYF. The DNA for the CDR3 is TGTGCCAGTAGTCCTACTCTAGCGAATACGCAGTATTTT. Using reference TRBV19 and TRBJ2-3 for the parts outside the CDR3, the full variable domain is DGGITQSPKYLFRKEGQNVTLSCEQNLNHDAMYWYRQDPGQGLRLIYYSQIVNDFQKGDIAEGYSVSREKKESFPLTVTSAQKNPTAFYLCASSPTLANTQYFGPGTRLTVL.

The sample holds a few counts of this clonotype. This chain connects TRBV11-2 to TRBJ1-2; tentatively, D is TRBD1 (6 bases). Germline V gene sequence: CDR1 SGHAT, CDR2 FQNNGV. This CDR3 region has 13 residues. V was shortened by 5 bases and J by 3 bases, with 10 bases between the two germline ends. In nucleotides, the CDR3 is TGTGCCAGCAGCCCCAGGACAGACTATGGCTACACCTTC. It codes for CASSPRTDYGYTF.

CDR3 bases: TGTGCCAGCAGTCCTGGACAGGGAAGGAACACTGAAGCTTTCTTT. Translation: CASSPGQGRNTEAFF. The rearrangement uses TRBV25-1 and TRBJ1-1; 8 bases are shared with TRBD1. This CDR3 has 15 amino acids. CDR1 is MGHDK and CDR2 is SYGVNS in the germline V gene. Trimming at V came to 5 bases and at J to 1 base, leaving 6 bases not matched to a gene.

CDR3 in amino acids: CASSPVVEGQGAHRNEQFF. The CDR3, as DNA: TGTGCCAGCAGTCCGGTGGTTGAGGGACAGGGGGCTCACCGGAATGAGCAGTTCTTC. The rearrangement uses TRBV28 and TRBJ2-1, with TRBD1 matching 12 bases. The germline CDR1 and CDR2 sequences are MDHEN and SYDVKM. The length of the CDR3 is 19 residues. Trimming took 5 bases from V and 7 from J; bases not matched to a gene: 18.

This clonotype was recorded at least ten times. CDR3 DNA sequence: TGCGCCAGCAGCTCCGGGACAGGGCTCACAGATACGCAGTATTTT. The encoded protein is CASSSGTGLTDTQYF. The V and J genes are TRBV5-1 and TRBJ2-3, with TRBD1 matching 9 bases. In germline, CDR1 is SGHRS, CDR2 YFSETQ. V lost 3 bases, J lost 2 bases, and 4 bases stayed unmatched. This CDR3 comprises 15 residues.

In this sample, this clonotype is medium-sized. The rearrangement links TRBV20-1 to TRBJ1-2; 8 bases fit TRBD1. The length of the CDR3 is 12 residues. V trimming: 0 bases; J trimming: 10 bases; junction bases outside the gene matches: 4. Per germline, CDR1 DFQATT and CDR2 SNEGSKA (reference sequence). CDR3 nucleotide sequence: TGCAGTGCTAGAGATGGGGACAGGCACTACACCTTC. Its protein is CSARDGDRHYTF.

This clonotype was observed a few times. The CDR3 DNA reads as TGTGCCAGCAGCTCTTCGGGACACCTTAAACCCCACGAGCAGTACTTC. It encodes CASSSSGHLKPHEQYF. The genes are TRBV11-3 and TRBJ2-7; D may be TRBD1 (6 bases). The germline V gene encodes CDR1 SGHNT and CDR2 YENEEA. V lost 4 bases, J lost 5 bases, and 21 bases lay in between. The CDR3 consists of 16 residues.

This clonotype was counted between two and nine times. V usage is TRBV4-3 and J usage is TRBJ2-3; D perhaps matches TRBD2 (5 bases). There are 15 residues in the CDR3. V was trimmed by 1 base and J by 1 base, leaving 9 bases between them. Germline V gives CDR1 LGHNA, CDR2 YSLEER. DNA of the CDR3: TGCGCCAGCAGCCAAGCGGCAGCGGGCACAGATACGCAGTATTTT. Translated: CASSQAAAGTDTQYF.

The J gene is TRBJ2-2, the V gene TRBV2; TRBD2 is a possible D gene (7 bases). Germline V gene sequence: CDR1 SNHLY, CDR2 FYNNEI. The CDR3 extends over 14 amino acids. Trimming stripped 8 bases from V and 5 bases from J, with 15 bases between. CDR3 sequence (DNA): TGTGCCAGCGGGGGGGCAGCCCGGACCGGGGAGCTGTTTTTT. It codes for CASGGAARTGELFF.